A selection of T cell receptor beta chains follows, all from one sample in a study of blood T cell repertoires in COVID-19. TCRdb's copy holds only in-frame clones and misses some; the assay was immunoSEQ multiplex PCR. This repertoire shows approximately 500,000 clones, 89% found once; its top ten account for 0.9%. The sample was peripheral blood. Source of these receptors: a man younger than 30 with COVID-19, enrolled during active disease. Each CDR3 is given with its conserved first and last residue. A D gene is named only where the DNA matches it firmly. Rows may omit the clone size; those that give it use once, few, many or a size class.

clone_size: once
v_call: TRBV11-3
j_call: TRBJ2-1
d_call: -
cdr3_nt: TGTGCCAGCAGCTTTGGGGGGTCCTACAATGAGCAGTTCTTC
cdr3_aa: CASSFGGSYNEQFF

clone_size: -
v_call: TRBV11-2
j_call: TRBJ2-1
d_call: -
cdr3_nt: TGTGCCAGCAGCCCCCAATCCTTTAGGGGGGGGACCTACAATGAGCAGTTCTTC
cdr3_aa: CASSPQSFRGGTYNEQFF

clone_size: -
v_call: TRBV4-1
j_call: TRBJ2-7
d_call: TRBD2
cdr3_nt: TGCGCCAGCAGCCCACTAGCGATAAACTCCTACGAGCAGTACTTC
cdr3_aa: CASSPLAINSYEQYF

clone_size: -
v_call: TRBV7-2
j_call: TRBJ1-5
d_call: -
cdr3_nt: TGTGCCAGCAGTACCGGAACAGGGTATCAGCCCCAGCATTTT
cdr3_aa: CASSTGTGYQPQHF

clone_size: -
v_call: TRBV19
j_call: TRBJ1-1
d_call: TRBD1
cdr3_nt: TGTGCCAGCAGAGACAGGGGCGAAGCTTTCTTT
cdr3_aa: CASRDRGEAFF

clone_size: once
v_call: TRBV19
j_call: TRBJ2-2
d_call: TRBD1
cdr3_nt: TGTGCCAGTAGTCCCCAGGGGGTCCGGAACACCGGGGAGCTGTTTTTT
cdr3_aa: CASSPQGVRNTGELFF

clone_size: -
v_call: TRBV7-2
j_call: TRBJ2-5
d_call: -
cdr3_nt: TGTGCCAGCAGCTTAGAGTTCCTGGCTAGCTTAAAGACCCAGTACTTC
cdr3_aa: CASSLEFLASLKTQYF

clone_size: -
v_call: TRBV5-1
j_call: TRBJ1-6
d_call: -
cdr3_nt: TGCGCCAGCAGCTCGGGACAACAGAATTCACCCCTCCACTTT
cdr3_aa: CASSSGQQNSPLHF

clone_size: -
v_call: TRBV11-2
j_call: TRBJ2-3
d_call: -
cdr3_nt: TGTGCCAGCAGCTTAGTATCGGCGGGGCTTAGCACAGATACGCAGTATTTT
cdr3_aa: CASSLVSAGLSTDTQYF

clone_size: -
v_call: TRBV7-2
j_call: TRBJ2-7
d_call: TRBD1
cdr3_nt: TGTGCCAGCAGCTCCCAGACAGGGTACGAGCAGTACTTC
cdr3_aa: CASSSQTGYEQYF

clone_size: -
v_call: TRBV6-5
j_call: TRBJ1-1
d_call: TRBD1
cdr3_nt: TGTGCCAGCAGCCCCAGGGGGCTTAGGGCTTTCTTT
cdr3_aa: CASSPRGLRAFF

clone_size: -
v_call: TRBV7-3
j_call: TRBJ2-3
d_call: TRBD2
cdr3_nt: TGTGCCAGCAGCACAATAGCGGGAGCGACAGATACGCAGTATTTT
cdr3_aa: CASSTIAGATDTQYF

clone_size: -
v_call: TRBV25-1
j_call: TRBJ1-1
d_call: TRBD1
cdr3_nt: TGTGCCAGCAGTGAGGGGGGACAGGGATGGACTGAAGCTTTCTTT
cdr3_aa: CASSEGGQGWTEAFF

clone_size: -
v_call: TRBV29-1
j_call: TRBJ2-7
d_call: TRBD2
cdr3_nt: TGCAGCGTTGCCCTAGCGGGGGGGAGCTCCTACGAGCAGTACTTC
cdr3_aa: CSVALAGGSSYEQYF

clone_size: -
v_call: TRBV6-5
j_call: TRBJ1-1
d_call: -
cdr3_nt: TGTGCCAGCAGACTTCTAGAGGACACTGAAGCTTTCTTT
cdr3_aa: CASRLLEDTEAFF

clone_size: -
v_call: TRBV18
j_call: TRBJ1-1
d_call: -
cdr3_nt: TGTGCCAGCTCACCCTTAGAAAGCGCTGAAGCTTTCTTT
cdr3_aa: CASSPLESAEAFF

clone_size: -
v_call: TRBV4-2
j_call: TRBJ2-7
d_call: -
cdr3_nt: TGTGCCAGCAGCCAAGACCCGGTTAGCTCCTACGAGCAGTACTTC
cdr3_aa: CASSQDPVSSYEQYF

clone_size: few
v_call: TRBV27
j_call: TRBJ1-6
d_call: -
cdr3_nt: TGTGCCAGCAGTTATGGGGGAGGGAATTCACCCCTCCACTTT
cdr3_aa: CASSYGGGNSPLHF

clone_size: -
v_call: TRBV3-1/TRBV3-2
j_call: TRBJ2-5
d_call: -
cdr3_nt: TGTGCCAGCAGCCAAGCAGCGGAGGACGAGGAGACCCAGTACTTC
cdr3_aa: CASSQAAEDEETQYF

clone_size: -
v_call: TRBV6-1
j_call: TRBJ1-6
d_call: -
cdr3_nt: TGTGCCAGCAGTGAAGGGGACACCAGTCAGGGCCTCCACTTT
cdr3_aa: CASSEGDTSQGLHF

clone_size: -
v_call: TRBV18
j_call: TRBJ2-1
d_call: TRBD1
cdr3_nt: TGTGCCAGCTCCCCAGGGGGCAGGTCTGCCTACAATGAGCAGTTCTTC
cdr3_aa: CASSPGGRSAYNEQFF

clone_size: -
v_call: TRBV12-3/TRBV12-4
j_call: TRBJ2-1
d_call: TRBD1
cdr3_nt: TGTGCCAGCACCCGGGACAGGGGCAATGAGCAGTTCTTC
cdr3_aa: CASTRDRGNEQFF

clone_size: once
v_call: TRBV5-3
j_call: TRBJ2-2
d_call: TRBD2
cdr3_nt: TGTGCCAGAAGCGCTCTAGCGGGAGAGAGGTCCGGGGAGCTGTTTTTT
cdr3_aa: CARSALAGERSGELFF

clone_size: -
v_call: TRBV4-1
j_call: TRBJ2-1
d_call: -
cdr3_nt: TGCGCCAGCAGCCAGGCGGTACTAGCAGAGAAATACAATGAGCAGTTCTTC
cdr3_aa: CASSQAVLAEKYNEQFF

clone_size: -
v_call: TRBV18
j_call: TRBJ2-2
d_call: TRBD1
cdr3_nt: TGTGCCAGCTCAGGACCGGGACAGGCAAACACCGGGGAGCTGTTTTTT
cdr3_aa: CASSGPGQANTGELFF

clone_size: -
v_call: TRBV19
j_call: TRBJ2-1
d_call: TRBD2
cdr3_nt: TGTGCCAGTAAATCTAGCGGGAGAAAAAATGAGCAGTTCTTC
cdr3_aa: CASKSSGRKNEQFF

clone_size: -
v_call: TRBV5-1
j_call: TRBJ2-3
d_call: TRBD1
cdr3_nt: TGCGCCAGCAGCTTGGGGACAGGGGACTTGGGTACGCAGTATTTT
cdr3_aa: CASSLGTGDLGTQYF